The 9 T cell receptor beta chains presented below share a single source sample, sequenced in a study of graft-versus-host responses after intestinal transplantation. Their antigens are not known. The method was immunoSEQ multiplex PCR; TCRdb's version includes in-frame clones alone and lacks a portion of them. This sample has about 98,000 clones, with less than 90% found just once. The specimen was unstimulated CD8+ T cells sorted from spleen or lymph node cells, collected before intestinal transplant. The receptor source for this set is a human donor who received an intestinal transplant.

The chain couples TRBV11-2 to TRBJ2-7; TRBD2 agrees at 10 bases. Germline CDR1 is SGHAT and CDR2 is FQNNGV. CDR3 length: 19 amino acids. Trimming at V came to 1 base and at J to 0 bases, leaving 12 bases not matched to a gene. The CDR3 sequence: CASSLGSPSGSGSSYEQYF. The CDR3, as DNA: TGTGCCAGCAGCTTAGGGAGTCCTAGCGGGAGTGGGAGCTCCTACGAGCAGTACTTC. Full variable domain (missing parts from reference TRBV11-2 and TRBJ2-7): EAGVAQSPRYKIIEKRQSVAFWCNPISGHATLYWYQQILGQGPKLLIQFQNNGVVDDSQLPKDRFSAERLKGVDSTLKIQPAKLEDSAVYLCASSLGSPSGSGSSYEQYFGPGTRLTVT.

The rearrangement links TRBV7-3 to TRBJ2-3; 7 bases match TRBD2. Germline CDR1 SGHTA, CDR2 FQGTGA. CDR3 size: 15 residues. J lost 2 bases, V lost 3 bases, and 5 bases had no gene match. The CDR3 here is CASSLASGYTDTQYF. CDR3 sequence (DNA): TGTGCCAGCAGCTTGGCTAGCGGATACACAGATACGCAGTATTTT.

CDR3 loop: CASSTGQTNSPLHF. The CDR3 nucleotides read TGTGCCAGCAGTACGGGACAGACTAATTCACCCCTCCACTTT. The chain recombines TRBV2 with TRBJ1-6; the match to TRBD1 covers 7 bases. With V trimmed by 5 bases and J by 6 bases, 4 bases remained unmatched. Germline V gives CDR1 SNHLY, CDR2 FYNNEI. The CDR3 spans 14 residues.

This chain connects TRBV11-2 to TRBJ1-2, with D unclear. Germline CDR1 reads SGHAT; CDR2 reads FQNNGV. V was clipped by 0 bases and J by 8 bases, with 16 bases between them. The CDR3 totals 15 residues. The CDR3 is CASSLEGGRVGGYTF. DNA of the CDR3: TGTGCCAGCAGCTTAGAGGGCGGGAGGGTAGGAGGCTACACCTTC.

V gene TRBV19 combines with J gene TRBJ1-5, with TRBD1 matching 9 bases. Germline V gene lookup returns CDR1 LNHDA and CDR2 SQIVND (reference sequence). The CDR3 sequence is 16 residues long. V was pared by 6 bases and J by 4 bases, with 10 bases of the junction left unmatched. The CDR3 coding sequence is TGTGCCAGTAGGATAACAGGGGGCGCGGGGAATCAGCCCCAGCATTTT. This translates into CASRITGGAGNQPQHF.

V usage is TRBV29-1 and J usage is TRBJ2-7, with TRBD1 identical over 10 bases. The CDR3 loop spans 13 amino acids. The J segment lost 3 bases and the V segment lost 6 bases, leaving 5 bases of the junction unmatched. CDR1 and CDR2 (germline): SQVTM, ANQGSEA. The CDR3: CSVWDRGFYEQYF. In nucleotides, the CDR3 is TGCAGCGTGTGGGACAGGGGTTTCTACGAGCAGTACTTC.

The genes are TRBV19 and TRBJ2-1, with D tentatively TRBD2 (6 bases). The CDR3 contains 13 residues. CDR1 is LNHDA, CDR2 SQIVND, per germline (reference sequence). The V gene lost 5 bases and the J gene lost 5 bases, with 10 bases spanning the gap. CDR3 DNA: TGTGCCAGTAGTCACGGAGGGAACAATGAGCAGTTCTTC. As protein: CASSHGGNNEQFF.

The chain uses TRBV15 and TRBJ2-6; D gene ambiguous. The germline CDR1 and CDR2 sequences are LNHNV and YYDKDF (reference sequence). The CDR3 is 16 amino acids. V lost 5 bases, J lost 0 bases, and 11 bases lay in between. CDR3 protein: CATSPRLSSGANVLTF. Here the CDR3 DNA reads TGTGCCACCAGCCCCCGACTTTCCTCTGGGGCCAACGTCCTGACTTTC.

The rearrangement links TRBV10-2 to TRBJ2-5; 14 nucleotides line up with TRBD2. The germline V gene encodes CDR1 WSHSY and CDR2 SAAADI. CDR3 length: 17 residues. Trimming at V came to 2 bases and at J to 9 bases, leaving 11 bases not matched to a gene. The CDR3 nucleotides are TGCGCCAGCAGTGAGGGGACTAGCGGGAGACAAGGAGTGGCCCAGTACTTC. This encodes CASSEGTSGRQGVAQYF.